This T cell receptor beta chain was identified during a study of cytomegalovirus exposure and HLA in healthy donors. V dropped 6 bases and J dropped 2 bases, with 16 bases sitting between them. Germline V gives CDR1 MNHEY, CDR2 SVGAGI. The CDR3 has 15 residues. Study findings and constraints: Later on, an analysis tied around 17,000 TCR beta sequences to HLA alleles at 0.05 false discovery rate.

13 Jbeta primers and 60 Vbeta primers were used for the PCR. Clones were sequenced by immunoSEQ multiplex PCR, and TCRdb holds only the in-frame ones, with some missing. The table includes approximately 130,000 clones, over 75% detected once. Concerning this clone: Its antigen is undetermined.

Material: PBMCs. This receptor was obtained from a woman aged 18-29 years in good health and CMV-seronegative. The rearrangement links TRBV6-5 to TRBJ1-2; D remains ambiguous. DNA of the CDR3: TGTGCCAGCAGCCTCCGTGGCGGCAGAAACTATGGCTACACCTTC. Amino acid sequence: CASSLRGGRNYGYTF.